This T cell receptor (beta chain) was sequenced during a study of CD8 T cells in ankylosing spondylitis. Regarding the study as a whole: Disease-linked clones proved CD8+ and comparatively uncommon in peripheral blood. According to the report, clones linked to the disease were significantly enriched in matched synovial fluid samples taken from ankylosing spondylitis patients. Several of the motif variants were reported before in synovial fluid and blood from reactive arthritis. The study identified a TCR beta motif of several highly homologous variants that appeared characteristic of ankylosing spondylitis blood.

The germline CDR1 and CDR2 sequences are LGHNA and YNFKEQ. This CDR3 spans 20 amino acids. V was trimmed by 0 bases and J by 5 bases, leaving 26 bases between them. Quantitative 5'-RACE with molecular barcodes produced the TCR beta libraries. A single record per CDR3 protein comes from TCRdb applying MiXCR to the 5' RACE reads. This sample has some 85,000 distinct CDR3 sequences, with 9% found just once. This clonotype came up many times. What it binds is not known. The V call is TRBV4-2, the J call TRBJ2-1, with a possible D match to TRBD1 (5 bases). This TCR derives from a male donor with ankylosing spondylitis. Sample: blood, either unsorted or a sorted T cell fraction (not recorded which). CDR3 bases: TGTGCCAGCAGCCAAGATCTTAGCCAGGGAAGAGGTCGGGCTCACAATGAGCAGTTCTTC. This sequence encodes CASSQDLSQGRGRAHNEQFF.